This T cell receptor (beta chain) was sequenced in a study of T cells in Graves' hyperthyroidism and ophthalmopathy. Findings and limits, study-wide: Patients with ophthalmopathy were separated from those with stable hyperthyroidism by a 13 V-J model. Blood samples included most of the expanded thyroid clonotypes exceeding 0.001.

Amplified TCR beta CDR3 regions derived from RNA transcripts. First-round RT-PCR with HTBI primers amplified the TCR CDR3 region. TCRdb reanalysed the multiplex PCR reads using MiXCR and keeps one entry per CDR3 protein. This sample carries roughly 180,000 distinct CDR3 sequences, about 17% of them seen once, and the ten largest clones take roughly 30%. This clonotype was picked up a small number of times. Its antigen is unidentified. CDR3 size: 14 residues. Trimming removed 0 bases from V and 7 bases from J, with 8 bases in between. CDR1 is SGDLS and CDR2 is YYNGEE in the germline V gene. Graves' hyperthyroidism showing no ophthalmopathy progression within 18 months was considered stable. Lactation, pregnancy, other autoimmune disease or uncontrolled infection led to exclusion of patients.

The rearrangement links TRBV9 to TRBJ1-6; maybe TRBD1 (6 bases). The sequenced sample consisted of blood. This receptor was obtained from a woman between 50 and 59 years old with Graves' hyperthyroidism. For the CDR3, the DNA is TGTGCCAGCAGCGTAGCAGGGGCGAATTCACCCCTCCACTTT. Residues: CASSVAGANSPLHF.